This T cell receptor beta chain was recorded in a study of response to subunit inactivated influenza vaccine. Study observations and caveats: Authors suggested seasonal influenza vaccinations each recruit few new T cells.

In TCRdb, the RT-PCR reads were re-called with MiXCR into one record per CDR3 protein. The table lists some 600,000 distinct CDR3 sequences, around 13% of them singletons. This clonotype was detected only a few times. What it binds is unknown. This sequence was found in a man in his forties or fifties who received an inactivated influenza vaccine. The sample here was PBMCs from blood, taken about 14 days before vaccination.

In DNA form, the CDR3 reads TGTGCCAGCAGCTTGGGACAGGCCCTTAACAATCAGCCCCAGCATTTT. This codes for CASSLGQALNNQPQHF. V is TRBV13 and J is TRBJ1-5; 8 positions match TRBD1. Germline-derived CDR1 and CDR2 are PRHDT and FYEKMQ (reference sequence). Germline trimming cut 3 bases from V and 3 bases from J; bases unmatched to any gene: 7. This CDR3 is built from 16 residues.